Below, one T cell receptor beta chain is given with its context. What antigen it recognizes has not been identified. Base qualities are not provided; no much larger clone lies one nucleotide away. This sample stems from a study of blood T cell repertoires in COVID-19 (TCRdb year 2020). About the study as a whole: Samples from collaborators originated in the United States, Italy and Spain and spanned both the acute and convalescent phases of COVID-19. Where available, HLA class I and class II types were taken from metadata supplied by the sample provider and were not determined by assay-based typing. Subjects who had been exposed to COVID-19, were actively infected with it, or had recovered from it provided the deeply sampled blood TCRbeta repertoires that made up the dataset. A de-identified subject ID, COVID-19 status, age in years and sex were almost always included in the sample metadata. The repertoires were released in a freely available public database meant as a resource for research on the immune response to SARS-CoV-2. Samples were obtained from the ongoing ImmuneRACE study (first 160 participants) and from over 1,000 subjects provided by 6 global collaborators. The material from the prospective study consisted of cDNA or gDNA derived from T cells, B-cell-depleted T cells, or PBMCs.

Whole blood was collected in K2EDTA tubes by collaborating institutions according to the institutions' own protocols. Collaborator samples were shipped for TCRbeta analysis as frozen whole blood, isolated PBMCs, or DNA extracted from either sample type. The study at large found these results: Clinical and demographic metadata were provided uncurated, with the amount varying by source and participant.

V and J are truncated by 3 bases and 9 bases respectively, leaving an intervening sequence of 17 bases. Including the terminal cysteine and phenylalanine, the CDR3 comprises 13 residues. The DNA shown is the 39-base CDR3, in frame from base 1. The germline V gene sets CDR1 to SQVTM and CDR2 to ANQGSEA. The immunoSEQ Assay, a bias-controlled multiplex PCR, was used to amplify TCRbeta CDR3 regions from genomic DNA. Concerning the study's data processing: Within the assay, amplification of reference gene primers was used to estimate how many nucleated cells each sample contained. To quantify the absolute abundance of each unique TCRbeta CDR3 rearrangement, sequence reads were collapsed and filtered. Productive Simpson clonality was computed per sample as the square root of Simpson's diversity index over productive rearrangements. Imported from immuneACCESS, the table was reduced by TCRdb to in-frame sequences with V and J called. These copies leave out some clones; in studies compared against another copy, an unresolved V gene accounts for under half, and the cause of the remainder is not known. D and trimming were read from the DNA, whereas the V and J calls and clone size are those reported in that table. For this sample the table gives some 120,000 clones, of which approximately 90% were detected only once. 1.8% of the sample comes from the top ten.

Material for sequencing was peripheral blood. This receptor chain uses TRBV29-1 and TRBJ2-5; 7 matching bases give a weak D call of TRBD2. This TCR was recovered from a human donor with active COVID-19. The donor label of this sample is uncertain. The nucleotide sequence is TGCAGCGTTGAGGGCGGGGGACATCGGGCCCAGTACTTC. It specifies CSVEGGGHRAQYF.